The present entry profiles one T cell receptor (beta chain) with its context. Its antigen is unknown. These data belong to a study of OX40 agonist ivuxolimab in advanced cancers. Study-wide results and limits: Compared with CD4+, CD8+ T cells on average had more expanded clones. Researchers did not determine the expanded peripheral T cells' antigen specificity.

This CDR3 spans 16 amino acids. Assay: immunoSEQ multiplex PCR; the TCRdb copy retains only in-frame clones and omits some. The table lists over 45,000 clones, around 89% of them singletons. The starting material was CD4+ or CD8+ T cells sorted from blood, obtained in a trial of the OX40 agonist ivuxolimab. This chain links TRBV21-1 with TRBJ2-5; the table calls TRBD2, which could not be checked here. TRBV21-1 is a known pseudogene. This TCR came from an adult with an advanced solid tumor such as melanoma, head and neck, liver or kidney cancer. In DNA form, the CDR3 reads TGTGCCAGCAGCAAAGAATGCGGCTCTCGGTCAGAGACCCAGTACTTC. Its protein product is CASSKECGSRSETQYF.